The source of this TCR beta chain is a study of beta chain features in type 1 diabetes listed by TCRdb under 2018. In the study overall: No differences in mean age, gender distribution, total cell number or subset yield were found between patients and healthy donors. Across all samples, some 100,000,000 sorted cells were examined, and cell number per subset correlated strongly with RNA yield. The study compared the TCRB repertoires of sorted circulating CD4+ T cell subsets in recently diagnosed type 1 diabetes patients with those in matched healthy donors. Whereas all 28 donors provided naive and central memory subsets, regulatory and stem cell-like memory subsets were isolated from just 8 patients and roughly 8 healthy donors. Overall study outcomes, separate from this receptor: PCR may preferentially amplify shorter templates, but because patient and control samples were amplified and corrected together, any resulting skew would affect both groups equally. Sequencing cDNA rather than genomic DNA could over-represent highly expressing activated cells, although activation and CD3 levels did not differ between groups. Because small numbers of individuals were included in the HLA sub-analyses, any influence of HLA type on TCRB rearrangement was left unresolved. At VDJ recombination sites, patients with type 1 diabetes made fewer insertions and deleted more nucleotides, a pattern implying thymic rearrangement abnormalities. Naive, central memory and regulatory TCRB repertoires appeared to be more alike among patients than among healthy donors. A moderate but significant shortening of TCRB CDR3 length was observed in type 1 diabetes patients in all four CD4+ subsets.

The CDR3 contains 14 residues, cysteine and phenylalanine counted. Only CDR3 DNA remains: 42 bases, in frame from the first base. The CDR1 and CDR2 encoded by the germline V gene are SGHTA and FQGNSA. V drops 5 bases and J drops 1 base, leaving 11 bases in between. Each donor gave one peripheral blood draw, averaging roughly 120 mL, which was collected into heparinised tubes. Using a panel that included CD45RO, CCR7, CD25, CD127, CD95 and CD27, naive, central memory, regulatory and stem cell-like memory CD4+ T cells were sorted on a BD FACSAria II. All sorted populations exceeded 95% purity. PBMCs were isolated immediately by Lymphoprep density gradient centrifugation and stained directly without culture. Samples were stained and sorted in pairs, with one healthy donor and one patient per experiment, so that batch effects were minimized. All of the isolated RNA was reverse transcribed with the High Capacity cDNA Reverse Transcription Kit, so expressed TCRB transcripts were sequenced. Deep immunoSEQ sequencing was performed on naive, central memory and regulatory T cell samples, with an average of around 3.4 million total reads per sample. Sorted cells were lysed in RLT buffer and RNA was extracted with DNase-treated RNeasy Micro or Mini kits, depending on cell number. To prevent cross-contamination, every cell subset was processed on its own, while patient and healthy donor samples were processed together. Using the immunoSEQ multiplex PCR, TCRB sequences were amplified from cDNA into 87-bp fragments spanning the CDR3 region. The amplicons were sequenced using the Illumina HiSeq platform. As for how the authors treated the data: PCR bias was computationally corrected using synthetic template baselines, reads within Hamming distance 2 were collapsed, and singletons that could not be merged were discarded. Reads were aligned to IMGT to assign V, D and J genes, CDR3 length, and insertions or deletions at six rearrangement sites. Within each subset, clonotype counts were normalized to sorted cell number, and only after that were true diversity and Gini coefficients computed with the tcR R package. The overlap coefficient, calculated on TCRB nucleotide sequences, was used to measure repertoire sharing. Out-of-frame TCRB sequences from naive cells were analyzed as a proxy for the pre-selection repertoire. This immuneACCESS table, as held by TCRdb, lists in-frame sequences with V and J called but not all clones. Of the missing ones, under half trace to an unresolved V gene in checked studies; the others have no known cause. V and J calls and clone size are those listed in that table; D and trimming were worked out from the DNA. A total of more than 550,000 clones appear in this sample, over 12% of them only once. Jointly, the top ten make up 0.035% to 0.04% of the sample.

To note about this clone: It has no known antigen specificity. No base qualities exist here, and no much larger clone lies one base off it. The identical CDR3 is also encoded by other nucleotide sequences in the sample.

The chain joins TRBV7-2 to TRBJ2-5; the D gene is perhaps TRBD1 or TRBD2, each of them matching over 5 bases. Input material: naive CD4+ T cells from blood. Reading the label with the study, this specimen's cell subset or site is: true naive CD4+ T cells. The clonotype originates from a man aged 18 to 30 with type 1 diabetes. The nucleotide sequence is TGTGCCAGCAGCCCGGGGACCGCCCAAGAGACCCAGTACTTC. It is translated as CASSPGTAQETQYF.